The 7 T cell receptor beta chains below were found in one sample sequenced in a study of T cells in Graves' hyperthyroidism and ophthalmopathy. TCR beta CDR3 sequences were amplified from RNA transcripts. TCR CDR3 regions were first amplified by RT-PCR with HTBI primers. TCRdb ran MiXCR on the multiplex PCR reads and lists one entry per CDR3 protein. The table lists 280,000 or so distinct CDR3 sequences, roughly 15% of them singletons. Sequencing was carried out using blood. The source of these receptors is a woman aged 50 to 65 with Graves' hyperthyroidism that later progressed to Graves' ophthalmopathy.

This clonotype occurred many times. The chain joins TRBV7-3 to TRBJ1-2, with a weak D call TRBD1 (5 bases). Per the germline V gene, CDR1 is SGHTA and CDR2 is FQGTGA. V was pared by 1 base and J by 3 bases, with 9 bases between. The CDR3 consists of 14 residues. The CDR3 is CASSLSRADYGYTF. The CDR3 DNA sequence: TGTGCCAGCAGCTTAAGCAGGGCGGACTATGGCTACACCTTC.

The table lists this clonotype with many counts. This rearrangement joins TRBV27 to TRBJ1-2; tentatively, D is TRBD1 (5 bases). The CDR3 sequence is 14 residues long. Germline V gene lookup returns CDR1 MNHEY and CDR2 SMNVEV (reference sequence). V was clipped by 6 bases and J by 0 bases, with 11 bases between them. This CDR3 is CASRRDGPNYGYTF. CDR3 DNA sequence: TGTGCCAGCAGGCGGGACGGACCTAACTATGGCTACACCTTC.

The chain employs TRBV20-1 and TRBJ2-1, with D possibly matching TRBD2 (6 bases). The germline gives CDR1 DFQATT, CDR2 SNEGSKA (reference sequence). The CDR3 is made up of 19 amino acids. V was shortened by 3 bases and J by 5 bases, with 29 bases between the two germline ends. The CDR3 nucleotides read TGCAGTGCTAGTCTCAGCAGCCCCGATCGGGGGACCCATCACAATGAGCAGTTCTTC. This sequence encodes CSASLSSPDRGTHHNEQFF.

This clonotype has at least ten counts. The CDR3 DNA sequence: TGCAGTGCTAGAGATCAGGACTTTTACAATGAGCAGTTCTTC. This translates into CSARDQDFYNEQFF. The chain carries TRBV20-1 and TRBJ2-1, with D possibly being TRBD2 (5 bases). The CDR3 has 14 residues. CDR1 and CDR2 from the germline V gene are DFQATT and SNEGSKA (reference sequence). The V and J ends lost 0 bases and 4 bases respectively, with 10 bases between them.

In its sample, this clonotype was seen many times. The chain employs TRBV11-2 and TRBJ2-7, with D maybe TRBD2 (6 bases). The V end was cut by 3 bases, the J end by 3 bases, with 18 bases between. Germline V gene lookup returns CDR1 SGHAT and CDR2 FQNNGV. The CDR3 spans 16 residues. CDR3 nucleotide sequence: TGTGCCAGCAGCTTCCCCGGGACGGTCGGGAGCTACGAGCAGTACTTC. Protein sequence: CASSFPGTVGSYEQYF.

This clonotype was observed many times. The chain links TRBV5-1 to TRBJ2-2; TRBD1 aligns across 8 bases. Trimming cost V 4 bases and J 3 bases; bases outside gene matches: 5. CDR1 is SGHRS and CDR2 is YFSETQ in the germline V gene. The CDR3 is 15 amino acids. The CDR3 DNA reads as TGCGCCAGCAGCCAGGGACAGGAGGACACCGGGGAGCTGTTTTTT. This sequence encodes CASSQGQEDTGELFF.

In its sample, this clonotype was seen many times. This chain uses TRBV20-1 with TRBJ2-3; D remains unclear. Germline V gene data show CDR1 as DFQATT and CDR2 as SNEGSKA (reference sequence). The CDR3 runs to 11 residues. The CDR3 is CGPTGTDTQYF. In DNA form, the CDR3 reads TGCGGTCCTACGGGCACAGATACGCAGTATTTT.